This section outlines one T cell receptor beta chain sequence together with its context. As yet, its antigen is unknown. The sample belongs to a study of T cells in localized non-small cell lung cancer. Study conclusions and caveats: Heterogeneity within the tumor remains possible, as just one region underwent sequencing. Appearance in adjacent lung was seen for a median around 55 of the top 100 tumor clones. The greatest T cell clonality was found in uninvolved adjacent lung (higher than in tumor).

Each adjacent lung sample was taken at least 2 cm from the tumor margin and was free of atypia. The CDR3 contains 13 residues. Per the germline V gene, CDR1 is LNHDA and CDR2 is SQIVND (reference sequence). Trimming stripped 2 bases from V and 6 bases from J, with 9 bases between. Clones were sequenced by immunoSEQ multiplex PCR, and TCRdb holds only the in-frame ones, with some missing. This repertoire shows approximately 1,000 clones, less than 40% found once; its top ten account for more than 13%. This chain joins TRBV19 and TRBJ2-3, with D uncertain. The specimen comprised normal lung tissue next to the tumor, sampled before any cancer treatment. This TCR came from a man aged 35 to 69 with stage III lung adenocarcinoma. The CDR3 DNA follows: TGTGCCAGTAGTATAAGACTGAAGGATACGCAGTATTTT. This translates into CASSIRLKDTQYF.